The TCR beta chain described here comes from a study of shared clonotypes between healthy human individuals. For this clone: Antigen unknown.

CD45RO-negative, CCR7-selected cells formed the naive CD8 fraction, which excluded terminally differentiated effector memory CD45RA+ cells. Study outcomes and limitations: Naive CD4 clonotypes were shared across several donors at approximately 5.3%. Compared with clonotypes that all four donors shared, non-shared clonotypes had lower generation probabilities.

Libraries were prepared by immunoSEQ multiplex PCR; TCRdb keeps only in-frame clonotypes and omits some of them. The data contain about 2.1 million clones, over 85% of them singletons. This TCR derives from a man between 18 and 29 years old in good health. Some clones in this sample may be carry-over from other donors' samples. Sequenced: naive CD8+ T cells from PBMCs.

Here the CDR3 reads CASSQGPGTQPQHF. DNA of the CDR3: TGTGCCAGCAGTCAAGGCCCCGGCACTCAGCCCCAGCATTTT. The chain joins TRBV6-4 to TRBJ1-5; no clear D gene. Germline V gene sequence: CDR1 MRHNA, CDR2 SNTAGT. The length of the CDR3 is 14 residues. V was cut by 5 bases and J by 6 bases, with 14 bases left in between.